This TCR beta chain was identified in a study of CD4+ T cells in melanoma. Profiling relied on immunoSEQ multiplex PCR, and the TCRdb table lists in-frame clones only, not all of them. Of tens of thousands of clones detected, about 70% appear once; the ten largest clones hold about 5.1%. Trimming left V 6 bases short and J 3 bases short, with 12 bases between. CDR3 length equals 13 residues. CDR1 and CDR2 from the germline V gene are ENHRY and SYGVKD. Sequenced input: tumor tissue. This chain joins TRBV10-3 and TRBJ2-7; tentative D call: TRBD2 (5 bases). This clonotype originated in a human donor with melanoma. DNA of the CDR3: TGTGCCATCAGGGGGTTGGAGGACTACGAGCAGTACTTC. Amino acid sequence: CAIRGLEDYEQYF.